The 9 T cell receptor beta chains presented below share a single source sample, sequenced in a study of cytomegalovirus exposure and HLA in healthy donors. TCRdb's table, derived via immunoSEQ multiplex PCR, lists solely in-frame clones and lacks some. Of some 78,000 clones detected, 95% to 97% appear once; the ten largest clones hold 1.5% to 2%. The sample taken for sequencing was PBMCs. The receptors derive from a young man in good health and CMV-seropositive.

The chain has TRBV18 and TRBJ2-7, with 11 bases aligning to TRBD2. The CDR3 consists of 16 residues. Germline V gene lookup returns CDR1 KGHSH and CDR2 LQKENI. With 1 base clipped from V and 1 base from J, the junction kept 3 bases outside the gene matches. CDR3 in amino acids: CASSPLAGGPSYEQYF. The CDR3 DNA reads TGTGCCAGCTCACCACTAGCGGGAGGGCCGTCCTACGAGCAGTACTTC.

The chain carries TRBV5-4 and TRBJ2-1; 8 nucleotides match TRBD1. Germline CDR1 and CDR2: SGHNT and YYREEE (reference sequence). The CDR3 sequence is 13 residues long. Trimming took 4 bases from V and 5 from J; bases not matched to a gene: 2. DNA of the CDR3: TGTGCCAGCAGCCCGGGACAGGACAATGAGCAGTTCTTC. Residues: CASSPGQDNEQFF. Full variable domain (outside the CDR3, taken from reference TRBV5-4 and TRBJ2-1): ETGVTQSPTHLIKTRGQQVTLRCSSQSGHNTVSWYQQALGQGPQFIFQYYREEENGRGNFPPRFSGLQFPNYSSELNVNALELDDSALYLCASSPGQDNEQFFGPGTRLTVL.

The CDR3 loop is CSVELVANYGYTF. The DNA of the CDR3 is TGCAGCGTTGAATTGGTAGCTAACTATGGCTACACCTTC. V is TRBV29-1 and J is TRBJ1-2; D call uncertain. V shed 2 bases and J shed 0 bases, with 7 bases lying between them. The germline V gene encodes CDR1 SQVTM and CDR2 ANQGSEA. This CDR3 is 13 amino acids long. The complete variable domain, with remaining parts taken from reference TRBV29-1 and TRBJ1-2, reads SAVISQKPSRDICQRGTSLTIQCQVDSQVTMMFWYRQQPGQSLTLIATANQGSEATYESGFVIDKFPISRPNLTFSTLTVSNMSPEDSSIYLCSVELVANYGYTFGSGTRLTVV.

The chain uses TRBV7-9 and TRBJ2-4; 8 positions agree with TRBD2. The V gene end was trimmed by 7 bases and the J gene end by 8 bases; junction bases not matched to a gene: 7. The CDR3 has 13 residues. Germline CDR1 and CDR2: SEHNR and FQNEAQ (reference sequence). This CDR3 reads CASNRAGDDIQYF. The CDR3 nucleotides read TGTGCCAGCAACCGAGCGGGAGATGACATTCAGTACTTC.

The chain recombines TRBV5-1 with TRBJ2-7; a possible D gene is TRBD1 (6 bases). Trimming shortened V by 4 bases and J by 1 base, and 9 bases separated the two germline ends. Germline loops: CDR1 SGHRS, CDR2 YFSETQ. The CDR3 totals 13 residues. CDR3 bases: TGCGCCAGCAGCGAACAGGGTTCCTACGAGCAGTACTTC. Its translation is CASSEQGSYEQYF.

The genes are TRBV9 and TRBJ1-2; TRBD1 matches 8 bases. CDR3 length: 16 residues. Losses at the gene ends were 6 bases for V and 4 bases for J; bases not matched to a gene: 14. Germline CDR1 and CDR2: SGDLS and YYNGEE. In nucleotides, the CDR3 is TGTGCCAGCACAAGGGACAGGACGGACCCAGGCTATGGCTACACCTTC. Translation gives CASTRDRTDPGYGYTF.

The chain is built from TRBV28 and TRBJ2-1; 7 nucleotides align to TRBD2. CDR1 and CDR2 (germline): MDHEN, SYDVKM. This CDR3 is built from 15 residues. V was pared by 5 bases and J by 5 bases, with 9 bases of the junction left unmatched. CDR3 in amino acids: CASSEAGVGNNEQFF. The CDR3 DNA sequence: TGTGCCAGCAGTGAGGCGGGAGTTGGGAACAATGAGCAGTTCTTC.

The chain recombines TRBV29-1 with TRBJ2-5; TRBD1 aligns across 8 bases. Trimming at V came to 0 bases and at J to 5 bases, leaving 11 bases not matched to a gene. In germline, CDR1 is SQVTM, CDR2 ANQGSEA. This CDR3 has 16 amino acids. CDR3 loop: CSVEELGTGPIETQYF. The DNA for the CDR3 is TGCAGCGTTGAAGAATTAGGGACAGGTCCCATTGAGACCCAGTACTTC. The variable domain in full, with the rest retrieved from reference TRBV29-1 and TRBJ2-5, is SAVISQKPSRDICQRGTSLTIQCQVDSQVTMMFWYRQQPGQSLTLIATANQGSEATYESGFVIDKFPISRPNLTFSTLTVSNMSPEDSSIYLCSVEELGTGPIETQYFGPGTRLLVL.

The chain recombines TRBV2 with TRBJ2-1, with TRBD2 matching over 8 bases. With V trimmed by 6 bases and J by 6 bases, 7 bases remained unmatched. The CDR3 spans 14 residues. Germline assignment: CDR1 SNHLY and CDR2 FYNNEI. CDR3 DNA sequence: TGTGCCAGCAGACTGACTAGCGAAACCAATGAGCAGTTCTTC. Residues: CASRLTSETNEQFF.